Following are 6 T cell receptor beta chains from one sample sequenced in a study of shared clonotypes between healthy human individuals. Naive CD8 cells were CD45RO-negative, positively selected for CCR7, excluding terminally differentiated effector memory CD45RA+ cells. The protocol was immunoSEQ multiplex PCR, while the TCRdb copy is restricted to in-frame clones and leaves out a portion. The table has about 2 million clones, about 94% seen once. Sequencing was done on a sample of naive CD8+ T cells sorted from blood. The receptors here all came from a man younger than 35 in good health.

This chain connects TRBV28 to TRBJ2-5; D is undetermined. The V and J ends lost 2 bases and 1 base respectively, with 5 bases between them. This CDR3 has 13 amino acids. Per the germline V gene, CDR1 is MDHEN and CDR2 is SYDVKM. DNA of the CDR3: TGTGCCAGCAGTTTAACCGTCCAAGAGACCCAGTACTTC. This gives the protein CASSLTVQETQYF.

The J gene is TRBJ1-1, the V gene TRBV6-1; no clear D. The V end lost 0 bases, the J end lost 6 bases, and 14 bases lay between the germline ends. The germline gives CDR1 MNHNS, CDR2 SASEGT. The CDR3 has 15 residues. The CDR3 DNA follows: TGTGCCAGCAGTGAAGCTCTGGGAGGGTTCGCTGAAGCTTTCTTT. Translating gives CASSEALGGFAEAFF.

The genes are TRBV7-9 and TRBJ2-5; 11 bases map to TRBD1. The CDR3 runs to 14 residues. Germline lookup yields CDR1 SEHNR and CDR2 FQNEAQ (reference sequence). V dropped 5 bases and J dropped 5; count of bases not matched to a gene: 4. As DNA, the CDR3 is TGTGCCAGCAGCCCGGACAGGGGGCCTGAGACCCAGTACTTC. It codes for CASSPDRGPETQYF. Looking up the rest from reference TRBV7-9 and TRBJ2-5 gives the full variable domain: DTGVSQNPRHKITKRGQNVTFRCDPISEHNRLYWYRQTLGQGPEFLTYFQNEAQLEKSRLLSDRFSAERPKGSFSTLEIQRTEQGDSAMYLCASSPDRGPETQYFGPGTRLLVL.

This clone was found once. This chain links TRBV4-1 with TRBJ1-4; TRBD1 aligns across 8 bases. From germline, CDR1 is MGHRA and CDR2 YSYEKL. This CDR3 comprises 19 residues. Losses at the gene ends were 0 bases for V and 0 bases for J; bases not matched to a gene: 9. Here the CDR3 reads CASSQDPGQGTATNEKLFF. CDR3 nucleotide sequence: TGCGCCAGCAGCCAAGATCCCGGACAGGGTACGGCAACTAATGAAAAACTGTTTTTT.

The rearrangement links TRBV4-3 to TRBJ2-2; 9 positions agree with TRBD1. Looked up from germline, CDR1 is LGHNA and CDR2 is YSLEER. Trimming took 1 base from V and 9 from J; bases not matched to a gene: 3. The CDR3 runs to 14 residues. Here the CDR3 DNA reads TGCGCCAGCAGCCAAGGGACAGGGGCCAGGGAGCTGTTTTTT. It translates to CASSQGTGARELFF.

V gene TRBV4-1 combines with J gene TRBJ1-3; D is unclear. V was shortened by 0 bases and J by 1 base, with 13 bases between the two germline ends. This CDR3 spans 17 amino acids. Germline loops: CDR1 MGHRA, CDR2 YSYEKL. The CDR3 here is CASSQDPLFGSGNTIYF. The CDR3 DNA sequence: TGCGCCAGCAGCCAAGATCCCCTTTTCGGGTCTGGAAACACCATATATTTT.